The rows below give T cell receptor beta chains drawn from one sample of a study of monozygotic twins with cystic fibrosis. Here immunoSEQ multiplex PCR was the method, and the copy in TCRdb shows in-frame clones only, minus some. The sample consists of about 7,500 clones, about 94% of them appearing once. The specimen sequenced was blood. The receptors were gathered from a boy aged 2 to 10 with cystic fibrosis. Both conserved end residues are part of each CDR3. D genes are given only for firm matches. Only some rows state a clone size, as once, few, many or a class for expanded clones.

V	J	size	D	length	CDR3	DNA
TRBV7-2	TRBJ2-3	.	TRBD2	14	CASSLTSGGDTQYF	TGTGCCAGCAGCTTAACTAGCGGGGGAGATACGCAGTATTTT
TRBV14	TRBJ2-5	.	TRBD1	18	CASSQGQGTGRGLETQYF	TGTGCCAGCAGCCAAGGACAGGGGACAGGTCGAGGGTTGGAGACCCAGTACTTC
TRBV7-6	TRBJ1-3	.	TRBD1	16	CASSNRQGSSGNTIYF	TGTGCCAGCAGCAACAGACAGGGGAGCTCTGGAAACACCATATATTTT
TRBV9	TRBJ2-1	.	TRBD2	15	CASSVAGGSYNEQFF	TGTGCCAGCAGCGTAGCGGGGGGCTCCTACAATGAGCAGTTCTTC
TRBV2	TRBJ1-3	.	.	16	CASSQGNRDLGNTIYF	TGTGCCAGCAGCCAGGGAAACCGGGACCTAGGAAACACCATATATTTT
TRBV14	TRBJ1-4	.	.	11	CASSQGGKLFF	TGTGCCAGCAGCCAGGGTGGCAAACTGTTTTTT
TRBV6-5	TRBJ1-1	.	TRBD1	14	CASSRGQGETEAFF	TGTGCCAGCAGTCGCGGACAGGGTGAAACTGAAGCTTTCTTT
TRBV9	TRBJ2-7	.	.	14	CASSVWGRSDEQYF	TGTGCCAGCAGCGTTTGGGGACGCTCGGACGAGCAGTACTTC
TRBV6-5	TRBJ2-3	once	.	15	CASTPRRRSTDTQYF	TGTGCCAGCACCCCCCGGAGGAGAAGCACAGATACGCAGTATTTT
TRBV5-1	TRBJ2-3	.	.	13	CASSLEFGDTQYF	TGCGCCAGCAGCTTGGAGTTTGGAGATACGCAGTATTTT
TRBV6-6	TRBJ2-7	.	TRBD1	13	CASSYPGTGEQYF	TGTGCCAGCAGTTACCCCGGGACAGGGGAGCAGTACTTC
TRBV9	TRBJ2-1	.	.	16	CASSGKTGLSYNEQFF	TGTGCCAGCAGCGGAAAGACAGGACTCTCCTACAATGAGCAGTTCTTC
TRBV5-8	TRBJ2-5	.	TRBD1	14	CASSYRQGQETQYF	TGTGCCAGCAGCTACCGACAGGGACAAGAGACCCAGTACTTC
TRBV29-1	TRBJ1-4	.	.	15	CSVEDRGRFGEKLFF	TGCAGCGTTGAAGATCGGGGCCGGTTCGGAGAAAAACTGTTTTTT
TRBV5-6	TRBJ2-1	.	.	14	CASSPTSVYNEQFF	TGTGCCAGCAGCCCCACGTCGGTATACAATGAGCAGTTCTTC
TRBV7-2	TRBJ2-1	.	TRBD1	16	CASSLVGTGIYNEQFF	TGTGCCAGCAGCTTAGTCGGGACAGGCATCTACAATGAGCAGTTCTTC